This TCR beta chain derives from a study of T cells in severe cutaneous drug reactions. Study-wide results and limits: All seven CBZ-SJS/TEN blister samples shared a public TCRbeta CDR3 at mean roughly 14%.

Carbamazepine had induced Stevens-Johnson syndrome or toxic epidermal necrolysis in the sequenced donors. Frequency places this clonotype as medium-sized. No antigen is known for it. This CDR3 is built from 14 residues. CDR1 MNHNS and CDR2 SASEGT come from the germline V gene. Libraries were made by iRepertoire multiplex PCR with TCR subtype-specific primers for bulk and single-cell sequencing. For each CDR3 protein, TCRdb gives one entry from its re-call of the multiplex PCR reads, without DNA. In total, the table holds some 1,500 distinct CDR3 sequences. Sequencing was performed on PBMCs. The V gene is TRBV6-1, the J gene TRBJ2-7; TCRdb calls TRBD1, which cannot be checked without DNA. This sequence originates from a human donor with Stevens-Johnson syndrome, a severe cutaneous drug reaction. The CDR3 sequence is CASRTRDREREQYF.